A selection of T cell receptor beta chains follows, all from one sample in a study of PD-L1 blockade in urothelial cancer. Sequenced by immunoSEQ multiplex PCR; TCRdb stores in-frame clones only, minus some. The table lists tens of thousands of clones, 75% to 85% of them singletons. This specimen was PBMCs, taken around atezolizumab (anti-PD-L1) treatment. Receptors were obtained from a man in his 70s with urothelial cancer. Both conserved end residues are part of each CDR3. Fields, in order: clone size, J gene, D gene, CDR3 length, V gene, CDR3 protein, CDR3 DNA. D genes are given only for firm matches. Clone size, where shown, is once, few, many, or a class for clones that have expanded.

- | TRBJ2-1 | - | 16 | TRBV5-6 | CASSPGLVPGWDEQFF | TGTGCCAGCAGCCCTGGACTCGTACCAGGATGGGATGAGCAGTTCTTC
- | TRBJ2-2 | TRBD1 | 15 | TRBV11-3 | CASSEGAGLTEELFF | TGTGCCAGCAGCGAGGGGGCAGGGCTTACCGAGGAGCTGTTTTTT
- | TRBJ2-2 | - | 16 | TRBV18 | CASSPFGGQSNGELFF | TGTGCCAGCTCACCTTTCGGGGGACAGAGTAACGGGGAGCTGTTTTTT
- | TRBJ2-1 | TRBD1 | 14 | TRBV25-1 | CASAKGQGRLEQFF | TGTGCCAGCGCTAAGGGACAGGGGAGGCTTGAGCAGTTCTTC
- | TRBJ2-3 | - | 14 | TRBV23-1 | CASSQSAGHDTQYF | TGCGCCAGCAGTCAATCTGCAGGGCACGATACGCAGTATTTT
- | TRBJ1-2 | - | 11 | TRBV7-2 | CASSREYGYTF | TGTGCCAGCAGCAGGGAGTACGGCTACACCTTC
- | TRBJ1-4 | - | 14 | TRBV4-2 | CASSQVGRGEKLFF | TGTGCCAGCAGCCAAGTCGGGCGGGGGGAAAAACTGTTTTTT
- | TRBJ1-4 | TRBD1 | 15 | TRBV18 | CASSQTGQGARKLFF | TGTGCCAGCTCACAAACGGGACAGGGGGCAAGGAAACTGTTTTTT
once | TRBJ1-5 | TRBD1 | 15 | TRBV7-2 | CASSPNTDRGQPQHF | TGTGCCAGCAGCCCGAACACCGACAGGGGTCAGCCCCAGCATTTT
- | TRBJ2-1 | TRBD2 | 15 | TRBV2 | CASSTTSGSEKEQFF | TGTGCCAGCAGCACGACTAGCGGGAGCGAGAAGGAGCAGTTCTTC
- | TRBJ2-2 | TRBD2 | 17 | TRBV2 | CASRIGLAGLRNGELFF | TGTGCCAGCAGGATTGGACTAGCGGGACTACGAAACGGGGAGCTGTTTTTT
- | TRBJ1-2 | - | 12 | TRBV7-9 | CASRGGSYGYTF | TGTGCCAGCAGAGGGGGAAGCTATGGCTACACCTTC
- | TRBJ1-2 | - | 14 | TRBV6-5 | CASSYLGTNYGYTF | TGTGCCAGCAGTTACCTCGGGACTAACTATGGCTACACCTTC
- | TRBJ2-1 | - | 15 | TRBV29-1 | CSVERLAHSYNEQFF | TGCAGCGTTGAAAGGCTAGCGCATTCCTACAATGAGCAGTTCTTC
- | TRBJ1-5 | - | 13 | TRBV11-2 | CASRKGGHQPQHF | TGTGCCAGCAGAAAGGGGGGGCATCAGCCCCAGCATTTT
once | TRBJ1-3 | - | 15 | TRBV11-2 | CASSTTESSGNTIYF | TGTGCCAGCAGCACGACAGAGAGCTCTGGAAACACCATATATTTT
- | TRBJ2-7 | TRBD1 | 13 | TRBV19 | CASKGTGEYEQYF | TGTGCCAGTAAAGGGACAGGAGAGTACGAGCAGTACTTC
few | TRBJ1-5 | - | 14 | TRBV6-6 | CASSYSGKGQPQHF | TGTGCCAGCAGTTACTCGGGAAAGGGGCAGCCCCAGCATTTT
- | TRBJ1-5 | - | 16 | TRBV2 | CASSEIGYYSNQPQHF | TGTGCCAGCAGTGAAATCGGTTACTATAGCAATCAGCCCCAGCATTTT